These T cell receptor beta chains were read from a single sample in a study of blood T cells in healthy people across ages. Each CDR3 protein is one row after TCRdb ran MiXCR on the 5' RACE reads. The sample lists 1.5 million to 2 million distinct CDR3 sequences, 35% to 50% occurring once. The sample was blood. The receptors shown here come from a human donor in good health. The CDR3 runs from the conserved cysteine through the conserved F or W. A D gene is named only where the DNA matches it firmly. Clone size appears in some rows only: once, few, many, or a class for an expanded clone.

j_call v_call clone_size d_call cdr3_aa cdr3_nt
TRBJ2-7 TRBV18 - - CASSPAREGQYEQYF TGTGCCAGCTCACCGGCCAGGGAAGGGCAGTACGAGCAGTACTTC
TRBJ2-1 TRBV20-1 - - CSARRSNEQFF TGCAGTGCTAGACGTAGTAATGAGCAGTTCTTC
TRBJ2-7 TRBV6-6 - - CASSHPGIGPCEQYF TGTGCCAGCAGTCACCCTGGTATAGGGCCCTGCGAGCAGTACTTC
TRBJ1-1 TRBV11-1 - - CASSFNPSTEAFF TGTGCCAGCAGCTTCAATCCGAGCACTGAAGCTTTCTTT
TRBJ2-1 TRBV7-3 few - CASSSDGNSYNEQFF TGTGCCAGCAGCTCGGACGGGAACTCCTACAATGAGCAGTTCTTC
TRBJ2-5 TRBV15 - TRBD1 CATSRDRRGTGNVKTQYF TGTGCCACCAGCAGAGATAGAAGAGGGACAGGGAATGTAAAGACCCAGTACTTC
TRBJ1-3 TRBV6-5 - - CASSPRVEYF TGTGCCAGCAGCCCCCGGGTGGAATATTTT
TRBJ1-2 TRBV6-2/TRBV6-3 few - CASSPSVRGPNYGCTF TGTGCCAGCAGCCCATCCGTCCGGGGACCGAACTATGGCTGCACCTTC
TRBJ1-5 TRBV24-1 - - CATSARDGGDNQPQHF TGTGCCACCAGTGCCAGGGACGGGGGGGACAATCAGCCCCAGCATTTT
TRBJ2-5 TRBV3-1 - - CASSHESESQETQYF TGTGCCAGCAGCCATGAGTCAGAGTCACAAGAGACCCAGTACTTC
TRBJ2-7 TRBV6-6 - - CASRQGGTGYEQYF TGTGCCAGCAGGCAGGGGGGTACGGGATACGAGCAGTACTTC
TRBJ2-3 TRBV20-1 - TRBD2 CSAHERGGTDTQYF TGCAGTGCCCACGAGCGGGGGGGCACAGATACGCAGTATTTT
TRBJ1-3 TRBV20-1 once - CSAENPGNTIYF TGCAGTGCGGAGAACCCTGGAAACACCATATATTTT
TRBJ2-3 TRBV7-9 - - CASSGLRTDTQYF TGTGCCAGCAGCGGACTGAGGACAGATACGCAGTATTTT
TRBJ1-4 TRBV12-3/TRBV12-4 - TRBD1 CASSSTGMSNEKPFF TGTGCCAGCAGTTCGACAGGGATGTCTAATGAAAAACCGTTTTTT
TRBJ1-1 TRBV28 - - CASGDPGRKNTEAFF TGTGCCAGCGGCGACCCGGGACGGAAGAACACTGAAGCTTTCTTT
TRBJ1-1 TRBV7-9 - - CASSLITGQHTEAFF TGTGCCAGCAGCCTTATAACAGGCCAACACACTGAAGCTTTCTTT
TRBJ1-1 TRBV6-2/TRBV6-3 few TRBD1 CASSTTRDRALNTEAFF TGTGCCAGCAGTACAACCCGGGACAGAGCCCTGAACACTGAAGCTTTCTTT
TRBJ2-5 TRBV11-3 few - CASSLRLGIQETQYF TGTGCCAGCAGCTTACGGCTAGGGATACAAGAGACCCAGTACTTC
TRBJ2-7 TRBV7-2 - - CASSSREIQYF TGTGCCAGCAGCTCCAGGGAGATTCAGTACTTC
TRBJ2-1 TRBV10-3 - TRBD2 CAISESTSGGTLGEQFF TGTGCCATCAGTGAGTCGACTAGCGGGGGGACCCTCGGTGAGCAGTTCTTC
TRBJ2-7 TRBV29-1 few - CSVDETTTGQYF TGCAGCGTTGATGAGACCACGACGGGGCAGTACTTC
TRBJ2-1 TRBV10-3 many - CATTGHKDLNEQFF TGTGCCACCACAGGGCACAAGGACCTAAATGAGCAGTTCTTC
TRBJ1-6 TRBV9 few - CASSFSGGRDSPLHF TGTGCCAGCAGCTTCAGTGGGGGCCGGGATTCACCCCTCCACTTT
TRBJ2-7 TRBV7-9 few - CASSPPLGQREQYF TGTGCCAGCAGCCCGCCGCTCGGTCAACGCGAGCAGTACTTC
TRBJ2-1 TRBV5-6 - TRBD2 CASYRLAGAYNEQFF TGTGCCAGCTACAGACTAGCGGGGGCCTACAATGAGCAGTTCTTC
TRBJ2-3 TRBV2 - TRBD1 CASSVRGIGTDTQYF TGTGCCAGCAGTGTCAGGGGGATCGGCACAGATACGCAGTATTTT
TRBJ2-7 TRBV2 few - CASSVLSGDGYEQYF TGTGCCAGCAGTGTCCTCTCAGGGGATGGCTACGAGCAGTACTTC
TRBJ2-3 TRBV5-1 - TRBD2 CASSLQRGDTQYF TGCGCCAGCAGCCTCCAGCGGGGGGATACGCAGTATTTT